This T cell receptor beta chain was sequenced during a study of spatial heterogeneity in lung cancer (dated by TCRdb to between 2019 and 2020). Broadly, across the study: Beta-chain transcripts were consistently detected in greater numbers than alpha-chain transcripts, which likely reflects a higher abundance of beta-chain transcripts. A strong correlation was found between TCR transcript counts in tumor regions and a T cell transcriptional module score from matched bulk RNA-seq. In the raw uncorrected reads, each unique combination of TCR and UMI appeared more than ten times on average. TCR alpha and beta repertoires were quantitatively compared across multiple tumor regions, matched nontumor lung and blood in non-small cell lung cancer. The study linked features of the TCR repertoire to counts of nonsynonymous mutations, which were determined by whole-exome sequencing of tumor tissue. At surgery, both alpha and beta chains were TCR-sequenced in 220 tumor regions, about 64 matched nontumor lung samples and a few dozen PBMC samples. General conclusions and limits of the study: A correlation was observed between the number of expanded intratumoral alpha and beta TCRs and the tumor nonsynonymous mutation count. TCR-seq was estimated to cover only approximately 6.3% of tumor T cells for alpha chains and approximately 12% for beta chains. Counts of ubiquitous and regional expanded TCRs correlated with counts of ubiquitous and regional nonsynonymous mutations, respectively. Confirming at a functional level the hypothesis that regional TCRs recognize regional mutations was considered to require additional single-cell paired TCR alpha and beta sequencing.

Sample time point, as interpreted from the label and publication: sample taken at primary tumor resection. Samples were obtained from 72 patients with early-stage, untreated non-small cell lung cancer from the lung TRACERx cohort. For TCR sequencing, whole RNA was extracted from tumor and nontumor lung tissue, or from cryopreserved PBMC samples, and no cell sorting was done. A patient was chosen for TCR sequencing only when enough RNA was available from at least two tumor regions. A lung pathologist reviewed the tumor and adjacent nontumor lung specimens before the specimens were selected. Receptor libraries were prepared by 5' RACE. The run used a NextSeq 500. In the TCR library protocol, a unique molecular identifier was attached to each TCR cDNA molecule so that PCR and sequencing errors could be corrected. Per the original workflow: Decombinator tools were used for TCR identification, UMI-based error correction and CDR3 extraction. TCRs above a frequency of 2 per 1,000, corresponding to the top 1% of the tumor frequency distribution, were defined as expanded. Expanded tumor TCRs were classed as regional if statistically deemed absent (corrected P<0.05) from at least one tumor region, otherwise ubiquitous. Renyi diversity was computed with the R vegan package after each repertoire had been subsampled 100 times to 5,000 TCRs. CDR3 similarity networks were constructed using string-kernel similarity of amino acid triplets, with links drawn between CDR3s whose pairwise similarity was above 0.82. The raw public data were reprocessed by TCRdb itself: fastp quality trimming at Q25, MiXCR clonotype calling, in-frame beta chains only. Rows with one shared CDR3 protein collapse into an entry with the most common genes and DNA. TCRdb, rather than the study authors, made the V and J calls. The sample yields 15,000 to 20,000 distinct CDR3 sequences; about 6% were counted once. Around 3.7% of the sample lies in the top ten.

This clonotype came up many times. The clone's antigen remains unknown. Base qualities are not at hand, and no much larger clone is one base apart. The sample consisted of lung tumor tissue, taken at surgery. The TCR originated in a female donor with early-stage non-small cell lung cancer.

The base sequence is TGCGCCAGCAGTGCGTCCGGACAGGGGGCCGACGGGGAGCTGTTTTTT. This translates into CASSASGQGADGELFF. Recombination joined TRBV10-1 with TRBJ2-2, and TRBD1 matches 11 of the central bases. For CDR1 and CDR2, the germline V gene (reference sequence) lists WNHNN and SYGVQD. Trimming accounts for 4 bases at V and 7 bases at J, while the number of junction bases matched to no gene is 8. From the cysteine through the phenylalanine, the CDR3 covers 16 amino acids. Of the read, only the CDR3 DNA is kept; its 48 bases are in frame from base 1.